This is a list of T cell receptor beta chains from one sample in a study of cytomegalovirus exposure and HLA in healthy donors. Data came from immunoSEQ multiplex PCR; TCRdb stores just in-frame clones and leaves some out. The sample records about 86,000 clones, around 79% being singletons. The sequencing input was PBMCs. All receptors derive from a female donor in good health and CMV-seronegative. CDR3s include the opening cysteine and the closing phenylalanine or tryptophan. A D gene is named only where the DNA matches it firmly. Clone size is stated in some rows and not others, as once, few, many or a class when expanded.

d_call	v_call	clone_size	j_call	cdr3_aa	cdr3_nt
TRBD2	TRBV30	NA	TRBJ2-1	CAWTPAGGYNEQFF	TGTGCCTGGACACCAGCGGGGGGGTACAATGAGCAGTTCTTC
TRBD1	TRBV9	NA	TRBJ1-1	CASSLLGQLNTEAFF	TGTGCCAGCAGCTTACTGGGACAGTTGAACACTGAAGCTTTCTTT
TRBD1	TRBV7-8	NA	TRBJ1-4	CASSQQGDNEKLFF	TGTGCCAGCAGCCAACAGGGGGATAATGAAAAACTGTTTTTT
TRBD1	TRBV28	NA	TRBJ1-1	CASSRDSLNTEAFF	TGTGCCAGCAGCCGGGACAGCCTGAACACTGAAGCTTTCTTT
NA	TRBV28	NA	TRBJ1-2	CASSLSYGYTF	TGTGCCAGCAGTTTGAGCTATGGCTACACCTTC
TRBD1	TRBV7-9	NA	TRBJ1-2	CASSLDHRGKNYGYTF	TGTGCCAGCAGCTTAGACCACAGGGGGAAGAACTATGGCTACACCTTC
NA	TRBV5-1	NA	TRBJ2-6	CASSSYGGVNVLTF	TGCGCCAGCAGCTCGTATGGAGGGGTCAACGTCCTGACTTTC
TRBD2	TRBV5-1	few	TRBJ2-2	CASSLRVIAGANTGELFF	TGCGCCAGCAGCTTGCGGGTGATAGCGGGAGCAAACACCGGGGAGCTGTTTTTT
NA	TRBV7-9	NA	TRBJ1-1	CASGDTNTEAFF	TGTGCCAGCGGGGACACTAACACTGAAGCTTTCTTT
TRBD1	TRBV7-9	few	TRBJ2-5	CASSLRGQLVETQYF	TGTGCCAGCAGCTTACGGGGACAGTTGGTTGAGACCCAGTACTTC
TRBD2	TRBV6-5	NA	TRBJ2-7	CASSETGTSGYEQYF	TGTGCCAGCAGCGAGACCGGGACTAGCGGCTACGAGCAGTACTTC
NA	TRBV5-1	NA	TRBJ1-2	CASSLVLGRNYGYTF	TGCGCCAGCAGCTTGGTTTTGGGCAGGAACTATGGCTACACCTTC
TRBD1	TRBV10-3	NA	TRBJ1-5	CAISAGGKSNQPQHF	TGTGCCATCAGTGCAGGGGGGAAGAGCAATCAGCCCCAGCATTTT
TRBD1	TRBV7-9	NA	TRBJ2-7	CASSHNQVGTGVYEQYF	TGTGCCAGCAGCCACAACCAGGTAGGGACAGGGGTCTACGAGCAGTACTTC
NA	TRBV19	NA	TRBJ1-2	CASSRPAGGYTF	TGTGCCAGTAGTCGGCCGGCGGGAGGCTACACCTTC
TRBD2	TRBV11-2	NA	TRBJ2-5	CASSLGLAGQETQYF	TGTGCCAGCAGCCTAGGACTAGCGGGACAAGAGACCCAGTACTTC
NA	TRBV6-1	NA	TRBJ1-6	CASSTPTDSPLHF	TGTGCCAGCAGTACACCGACAGACTCACCCCTCCACTTT
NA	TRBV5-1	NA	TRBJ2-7	CASSLAIGETYEQYF	TGCGCCAGCAGCTTGGCCATCGGGGAGACATACGAGCAGTACTTC
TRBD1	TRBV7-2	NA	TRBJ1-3	CASSLGQGVSGNTIYF	TGTGCCAGCAGCTTAGGACAGGGGGTCTCTGGAAACACCATATATTTT
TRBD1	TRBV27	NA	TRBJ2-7	CASSYRGPMYEQYF	TGTGCCAGCAGTTACAGGGGGCCTATGTACGAGCAGTACTTC
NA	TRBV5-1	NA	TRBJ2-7	CASSPRTGTTSGYEQYF	TGCGCCAGCAGCCCACGAACCGGGACAACTTCAGGCTACGAGCAGTACTTC
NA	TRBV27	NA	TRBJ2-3	CASSSSDTQYF	TGTGCCAGCAGTTCTTCAGATACGCAGTATTTT
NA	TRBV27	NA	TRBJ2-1	CASSLSGLEQFF	TGTGCCAGCAGTTTATCGGGGCTTGAGCAGTTCTTC
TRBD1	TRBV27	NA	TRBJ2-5	CASSYTGGPTQYF	TGTGCCAGCAGTTACACAGGGGGCCCTACCCAGTACTTC
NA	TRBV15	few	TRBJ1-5	CATSQESSNQPQHF	TGTGCCACCAGTCAAGAAAGCAGCAATCAGCCCCAGCATTTT
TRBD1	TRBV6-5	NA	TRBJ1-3	CASSRQGPSGNTIYF	TGTGCCAGCAGTAGACAGGGCCCCTCTGGAAACACCATATATTTT
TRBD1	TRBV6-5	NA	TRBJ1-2	CASSNRDRGWGGYTF	TGTGCCAGCAGCAACCGGGACAGGGGTTGGGGAGGCTACACCTTC